Below, 32 T cell receptor beta chains from the same sample are listed, as sequenced in a study of cytomegalovirus exposure and HLA in healthy donors. PCR was performed using 60 Vbeta and 13 Jbeta primers. Data came from immunoSEQ multiplex PCR; TCRdb stores just in-frame clones and leaves some out. The table lists more than 130,000 clones, 78% of them singletons. Sequenced material: PBMCs. These receptors were obtained from a male donor in good health and CMV-seronegative.

The chain links TRBV5-1 to TRBJ2-7, with TRBD2 identical over 8 bases. In germline, CDR1 is SGHRS, CDR2 YFSETQ. The CDR3 has 23 amino acids. J lost 0 bases, V lost 0 bases, and 26 bases had no gene match. The CDR3 loop reads CASSLAYSIVGIAGSPISYEQYF. DNA for the CDR3: TGCGCCAGCAGCTTGGCCTACAGTATCGTTGGAATAGCGGGAAGCCCGATCTCCTACGAGCAGTACTTC.

The V gene is TRBV5-1, the J gene TRBJ2-7; 13 nucleotides align to TRBD2. The V segment lost 3 bases and the J segment 2 bases; nucleotides outside the gene matches: 2. Germline V CDR1 and CDR2: SGHRS, YFSETQ. The CDR3 sequence is 15 residues long. CDR3 DNA: TGCGCCAGCAGCTCGGGACTAGCGGGACCCTACGAGCAGTACTTC. Its translation: CASSSGLAGPYEQYF. The full variable domain, rest sourced from reference TRBV5-1 and TRBJ2-7, is KAGVTQTPRYLIKTRGQQVTLSCSPISGHRSVSWYQQTPGQGLQFLFEYFSETQRNKGNFPGRFSGRQFSNSRSEMNVSTLELGDSALYLCASSSGLAGPYEQYFGPGTRLTVT.

The J gene is TRBJ2-1, the V gene TRBV7-2, with a tentative D call TRBD2 (6 bases). The V end lost 5 bases, the J end lost 8 bases, and 16 bases lay between the germline ends. In germline, CDR1 is SGHTA, CDR2 FQGNSA. CDR3 length: 14 amino acids. The CDR3 loop reads CASSQIGGVDEQFF. The CDR3 DNA reads TGTGCCAGCAGCCAAATCGGCGGGGTCGATGAGCAGTTCTTC.

The chain couples TRBV5-1 to TRBJ1-2; 8 bases match TRBD1. The CDR3 spans 14 residues. Germline assignment: CDR1 SGHRS and CDR2 YFSETQ. Trimming took 7 bases from V and 8 from J; bases not matched to a gene: 13. CDR3 sequence: CASSPPGGAGGYTF. The CDR3 coding sequence is TGCGCCAGCTCCCCCCCAGGGGGCGCGGGGGGCTACACCTTC.

This chain joins TRBV10-3 and TRBJ2-7; TRBD2 is a possible D gene (6 bases). Deletions cut 0 bases from V and 7 bases from J, with 13 bases between. CDR1 is ENHRY and CDR2 is SYGVKD in the germline V gene. The CDR3 consists of 14 residues. The DNA of the CDR3 is TGTGCCATCAGTGAGTCGTCCGGGAGTGGTGAGCAGTACTTC. It translates to CAISESSGSGEQYF.

The rearrangement uses TRBV7-2 and TRBJ2-7, with a tentative D call TRBD2 (6 bases). The V end was cut by 7 bases, the J end by 2 bases, with 15 bases between. Germline CDR1 SGHTA, CDR2 FQGNSA. The CDR3 length is 14 residues. CDR3 nucleotide sequence: TGTGCCAGCAACCCTGGGGGGTCCCCCTACGAGCAGTACTTC. Its translation: CASNPGGSPYEQYF.

This sequence joins TRBV6-5 and TRBJ1-2; 11 positions agree with TRBD1. This CDR3 is built from 14 residues. V lost 5 bases to trimming and J lost 6 bases; unmatched junction nucleotides: 5. CDR1 and CDR2 from the germline V gene are MNHEY and SVGAGI. CDR3 amino acids: CASSKGQGANGYTF. CDR3 nucleotides: TGTGCCAGCAGTAAAGGACAGGGGGCTAATGGCTACACCTTC.

This clone was seen more than once but under ten times. The V gene is TRBV2, the J gene TRBJ1-1, with 7 bases aligning to TRBD1. Looked up from germline, CDR1 is SNHLY and CDR2 is FYNNEI. This CDR3 spans 17 amino acids. V lost 3 bases and J lost 1; bases outside the gene matches: 11. The CDR3 loop reads CASSDEGQARWNTEAFF. The CDR3 DNA is TGTGCCAGCAGTGACGAAGGACAGGCGAGGTGGAACACTGAAGCTTTCTTT.

The chain carries TRBV14 and TRBJ1-6, with TRBD1 as a possible D gene (6 bases). The CDR3 loop spans 15 amino acids. The germline V and J ends were trimmed by 3 bases and 9 bases, with 15 bases remaining between them. Germline values: CDR1 SGHDN, CDR2 FVKESK. CDR3 loop: CASSHSGALGSPLHF. CDR3 in DNA: TGTGCCAGCAGCCACTCAGGGGCCCTCGGTTCACCCCTCCACTTT.

This clone was counted a single time. The chain carries TRBV7-2 and TRBJ1-6; D possibly corresponds to TRBD1 (6 bases). The CDR3 is made up of 16 amino acids. Per the germline V gene, CDR1 is SGHTA and CDR2 is FQGNSA. Trimming left V 4 bases short and J 6 bases short, with 16 bases between. CDR3 nucleotides: TGTGCCAGCAGCTGGGGGGGGGCTCGAGGTAATTCACCCCTCCACTTT. Encoded protein: CASSWGGARGNSPLHF.

This clone was counted between two and nine times. A read error may account for a junction end that differs from germline. The chain carries TRBV4-2 and TRBJ1-2, with 9 nucleotides matching TRBD1. Germline V gives CDR1 LGHNA, CDR2 YNFKEQ. The CDR3 sequence is 15 residues long. The CDR3 region has the DNA TGTGCCAGCAGCCAGAACCGGGACAGGGTCTATGGCTACCCCTTC. Its protein is CASSQNRDRVYGYPF.

V usage is TRBV5-1 and J usage is TRBJ2-5; D unresolved. The CDR3 spans 13 residues. The germline V gene encodes CDR1 SGHRS and CDR2 YFSETQ. V was pared by 0 bases and J by 0 bases, with 3 bases between. CDR3 protein: CASSLADQETQYF. CDR3 in DNA: TGCGCCAGCAGCTTGGCAGACCAAGAGACCCAGTACTTC.

The V call is TRBV7-9, the J call TRBJ1-1; D gene uncertain. V lost 7 bases to trimming and J lost 7 bases, with 13 bases between them. Per germline, CDR1 SEHNR and CDR2 FQNEAQ (reference sequence). The length of the CDR3 is 12 residues. The CDR3 sequence: CASKTPRDEAFF. CDR3 in DNA: TGTGCCAGCAAGACCCCGAGGGATGAAGCTTTCTTT.

This clone is a singleton in its sample. The chain combines TRBV30 with TRBJ2-7; D perhaps matches TRBD1 (5 bases). Germline CDR1 reads GTSNPN; CDR2 reads SVGIG (reference sequence). The CDR3 length is 12 residues. Deletions cut 1 base from V and 5 bases from J, with 9 bases between. The CDR3 nucleotides read TGTGCCTGGAGTGGACAGTTCCACGAGCAGTACTTC. This codes for CAWSGQFHEQYF.

This chain links TRBV15 with TRBJ2-7, with D possibly matching TRBD2 (6 bases). Germline CDR1 reads LNHNV; CDR2 reads YYDKDF (reference sequence). This CDR3 is 14 amino acids long. V was shortened by 5 bases and J by 4 bases, with 15 bases between the two germline ends. CDR3 loop: CATSQNRLDYEQYF. As DNA, the CDR3 is TGTGCCACCAGCCAAAACCGACTAGATTACGAGCAGTACTTC.

This clone has only one observation. The rearrangement uses TRBV15 and TRBJ1-1; 7 bases are shared with TRBD1. Germline V gives CDR1 LNHNV, CDR2 YYDKDF (reference sequence). The J segment lost 3 bases and the V segment lost 2 bases, leaving 9 bases of the junction unmatched. This CDR3 has 16 amino acids. The DNA of the CDR3 is TGTGCCACCAGCAGACGGAGTGGCAGGGGGTACACTGAAGCTTTCTTT. Translated: CATSRRSGRGYTEAFF.

Concerning this clone itself: This sample also contains other DNA sequences that code for the same CDR3. For the CDR3, the DNA is TGTGCCAGCAGTTTGAGGACAGGGAGCACTGAAGCTTTCTTT. It yields the protein CASSLRTGSTEAFF. The chain uses TRBV27 and TRBJ1-1; 8 nucleotides match TRBD1. After removal of 3 bases from V and 4 bases from J, the junction contained 4 bases not matched to a gene. From germline, CDR1 is MNHEY and CDR2 SMNVEV (reference sequence). This CDR3 comprises 14 residues.

The CDR3 bases are TGTGCCATCAGTGAGTCGGGGCGGCGGGAGGGCCACAATGAGCAGTTCTTC. Translating gives CAISESGRREGHNEQFF. The V call is TRBV10-3, the J call TRBJ2-1; 9 bases agree with TRBD2. This CDR3 has 17 residues. CDR1 ENHRY and CDR2 SYGVKD come from the germline V gene. The J segment lost 5 bases and the V segment lost 0 bases, leaving 8 bases of the junction unmatched.

This clone appeared a few times. The J gene is TRBJ1-4, the V gene TRBV5-4; 9 nucleotides agree with TRBD1. Germline CDR1 SGHNT, CDR2 YYREEE (reference sequence). Trimming removed 5 bases from V and 3 bases from J; junction bases left unmatched: 8. This CDR3 comprises 16 residues. CDR3 coding DNA: TGTGCCAGCAGTCGACCCCGGACAGGGGCTAATGAAAAACTGTTTTTT. This encodes CASSRPRTGANEKLFF.

This clone has just one count. The rearrangement joins TRBV6-9 to TRBJ1-4, with 7 bases matching TRBD1. The length of the CDR3 is 17 residues. Germline-derived CDR1 and CDR2 are MNHGY and SVAAGI. J lost 4 bases, V lost 8 bases, and 16 bases had no gene match. The CDR3 DNA is TGTGCCAGCGCGAAACAGATGACCGGGACAGATAATGAAAAACTGTTTTTT. Its translation is CASAKQMTGTDNEKLFF.

CDR3 sequence: CASSWTWQDEQYF. The CDR3 nucleotides read TGTGCCAGCAGCTGGACTTGGCAGGACGAGCAGTACTTC. The V gene is TRBV7-2, the J gene TRBJ2-7; the D gene is possibly TRBD2 (5 bases). This CDR3 is built from 13 residues. Germline values: CDR1 SGHTA, CDR2 FQGNSA. V lost 4 bases, J lost 5 bases, and 12 bases lay in between.

This clone has a count of ten or more. The rearrangement uses TRBV5-5 and TRBJ2-1; D is unresolved. There are 14 residues in the CDR3. V lost 4 bases and J 9 bases, leaving 17 bases between the germline ends. Germline CDR1 SGHKS, CDR2 YYEKEE (reference sequence). CDR3 loop: CASSLYDLEGEQFF. The CDR3 coding sequence is TGTGCCAGCAGCCTCTATGACTTGGAAGGTGAGCAGTTCTTC. Supplemented by reference TRBV5-5 and TRBJ2-1, the full variable domain reads DAGVTQSPTHLIKTRGQQVTLRCSPISGHKSVSWYQQVLGQGPQFIFQYYEKEERGRGNFPDRFSARQFPNYSSELNVNALLLGDSALYLCASSLYDLEGEQFFGPGTRLTVL.

The chain couples TRBV7-3 to TRBJ1-6; 7 bases fit TRBD1. Germline V CDR1 and CDR2: SGHTA, FQGTGA. With V trimmed by 1 base and J by 9 bases, 9 bases remained unmatched. The CDR3 contains 16 residues. The CDR3 nucleotides read TGTGCCAGCAGCTTAAGTCGGCAGGGGGTGGGTTCACCCCTCCACTTT. It yields the protein CASSLSRQGVGSPLHF.

Comments on this clone: Compared with germline, one end of the junction differs, possibly owing to a read error. The V call is TRBV19, the J call TRBJ2-5, with 9 bases identical to TRBD1. Per germline, CDR1 LNHDA and CDR2 SQIVND (reference sequence). This CDR3 has 16 residues. The CDR3 DNA sequence: TGTGCCCGTAGTATAAGTGTTGGGACAGGGAGTGAGACCCAGTACTTC. Translating gives CARSISVGTGSETQYF. Full variable domain (missing parts from reference TRBV19 and TRBJ2-5): DGGITQSPKYLFRKEGQNVTLSCEQNLNHDAMYWYRQDPGQGLRLIYYSQIVNDFQKGDIAEGYSVSREKKESFPLTVTSAQKNPTAFYLCARSISVGTGSETQYFGPGTRLLVL.

This CDR3 reads CASSLMDRGADTQYF. Written as DNA, the CDR3 is TGTGCCAGCAGCCTCATGGACAGGGGTGCAGATACGCAGTATTTT. The chain links TRBV14 to TRBJ2-3, with 9 bases that match TRBD1. The junction had 6 bases not matched to a gene; V was cut back by 4 bases and J by 4 bases. This CDR3 contains 15 residues. Germline CDR1 and CDR2: SGHDN and FVKESK.

CDR3 in DNA: TGTGCCAGCAGTGCCTCAGGGGAGAATCAGCCCCAGCATTTT. It encodes CASSASGENQPQHF. This rearrangement joins TRBV2 to TRBJ1-5, with D perhaps TRBD1 (6 bases). Trimming stripped 4 bases from V and 4 bases from J, with 11 bases between. Per the germline V gene, CDR1 is SNHLY and CDR2 is FYNNEI. The CDR3 sequence is 14 residues long.

V and J are TRBV7-3 and TRBJ2-1; D is possibly TRBD2 (5 bases). V was trimmed by 1 base and J by 5 bases, leaving 15 bases between them. The CDR3 spans 16 residues. The germline gives CDR1 SGHTA, CDR2 FQGTGA. CDR3 residues: CASSLNPRAANNEQFF. Written as DNA, the CDR3 is TGTGCCAGCAGCTTAAACCCTCGAGCGGCAAACAATGAGCAGTTCTTC.

This clone turned up a few times. The chain couples TRBV6-5 to TRBJ2-3, with a weak D call TRBD2 (5 bases). Germline V gene data show CDR1 as MNHEY and CDR2 as SVGAGI. Trimming took 3 bases from V and 8 from J, leaving 9 bases between them. The CDR3 totals 12 residues. The CDR3 DNA reads as TGTGCCAGCAGTTATTCCCGGGGTACGCAGTATTTT. This translates into CASSYSRGTQYF.

The chain recombines TRBV5-8 with TRBJ2-3; 7 nucleotides line up with TRBD2. Germline CDR1 reads SGHTS; CDR2 reads YDEGEE. The length of the CDR3 is 16 residues. V was pared by 4 bases and J by 0 bases, with 8 bases of the junction left unmatched. As DNA, the CDR3 is TGTGCCAGCAGCGGGGGGTGGCGGGGGAGCACAGATACGCAGTATTTT. It codes for CASSGGWRGSTDTQYF.

The J gene is TRBJ2-3, the V gene TRBV14; 7 bases are a match to TRBD1. This CDR3 contains 15 residues. Trimming cost V 5 bases and J 2 bases; bases outside gene matches: 7. Germline V gives CDR1 SGHDN, CDR2 FVKESK. The CDR3 DNA is TGTGCCAGCAGCAACTCGACAGGGTACACAGATACGCAGTATTTT. Protein sequence: CASSNSTGYTDTQYF. The whole variable domain, filled in from reference TRBV14 and TRBJ2-3, reads EAGVTQFPSHSVIEKGQTVTLRCDPISGHDNLYWYRRVMGKEIKFLLHFVKESKQDESGMPNNRFLAERTGGTYSTLKVQPAELEDSGVYFCASSNSTGYTDTQYFGPGTRLTVL.

The chain has TRBV9 and TRBJ2-2; 7 nucleotides agree with TRBD2. The CDR3 length is 18 residues. The junction had 9 bases not matched to a gene; V was cut back by 0 bases and J by 1 base. The V gene's germline CDR1 is SGDLS and CDR2 YYNGEE. This CDR3 is CASSVVPSSGWNTGELFF. CDR3 in DNA: TGTGCCAGCAGCGTAGTCCCAAGTAGCGGGTGGAACACCGGGGAGCTGTTTTTT.

This clone showed up just once. This sequence joins TRBV2 and TRBJ1-1; D call uncertain. V gave up 9 bases and J gave up 5 bases, with 19 bases separating them. CDR1 is SNHLY, CDR2 FYNNEI, per germline. The CDR3 is made up of 14 amino acids. The CDR3 nucleotides read TGTGCCAGGGGGAAAAGAGGGTTGAGGACTGAAGCTTTCTTT. This sequence encodes CARGKRGLRTEAFF.